Shown below are 5 T cell receptor beta chains from a single sample sequenced in a study of blood T cell repertoires in COVID-19. Clones were read by immunoSEQ multiplex PCR, and TCRdb kept only the in-frame ones, dropping some. This table holds 100,000 to 150,000 clones, about four fifths found once. The sequenced sample consisted of peripheral blood. The receptor source for this set is a man aged 35-49 years with active or convalescent COVID-19.

The rearrangement uses TRBV5-1 and TRBJ2-7; D is unresolved. The CDR3 spans 11 residues. The V end lost 4 bases, the J end lost 3 bases, and 5 bases lay between the germline ends. Germline V gives CDR1 SGHRS, CDR2 YFSETQ. The CDR3 DNA sequence: TGCGCCAGCAGCACCGGCTACGAGCAGTACTTC. This codes for CASSTGYEQYF.

Only a few counts were recorded for this clone. The chain joins TRBV7-6 to TRBJ2-1; 10 bases align to TRBD2. CDR1 and CDR2 from the germline V gene are SGHVS and FNYEAQ. V trimming: 1 base; J trimming: 4 bases; junction bases outside the gene matches: 4. This CDR3 comprises 16 residues. The CDR3 loop reads CASSLEPSGGYNEQFF. CDR3 nucleotides: TGTGCCAGCAGCTTAGAGCCTAGCGGGGGTTACAATGAGCAGTTCTTC.

CDR3 sequence reads: CAPSSGGNQETQYF. CDR3 nucleotide sequence: TGTGCCCCCTCCAGCGGGGGGAACCAAGAGACCCAGTACTTC. The genes are TRBV5-4 and TRBJ2-5; the match to TRBD2 covers 9 bases. Trimming removed 10 bases from V and 0 bases from J; junction bases left unmatched: 7. This CDR3 has 14 amino acids. The germline CDR1 and CDR2 sequences are SGHNT and YYREEE (reference sequence). The complete variable domain, with remaining parts taken from reference TRBV5-4 and TRBJ2-5, reads ETGVTQSPTHLIKTRGQQVTLRCSSQSGHNTVSWYQQALGQGPQFIFQYYREEENGRGNFPPRFSGLQFPNYSSELNVNALELDDSALYLCAPSSGGNQETQYFGPGTRLLVL.

The chain couples TRBV6-2 or TRBV6-3 to TRBJ2-3; 8 bases align to TRBD1. The length of the CDR3 is 15 residues. The germline CDR1 and CDR2 sequences are MNHEY and SVGEGT. J was trimmed by 7 bases and V by 6 bases; bases with no gene match: 12. CDR3 sequence (DNA): TGTGCCAGCAGCCCCGGGACAGGCACCTTATATACGCAGTATTTT. It translates to CASSPGTGTLYTQYF.

V is TRBV18 and J is TRBJ1-2, with D maybe TRBD1 (5 bases). The germline gives CDR1 KGHSH, CDR2 LQKENI. CDR3 length equals 13 residues. Trimming took 3 bases from V and 4 from J, leaving 9 bases between them. CDR3 loop: CASSPDTSYGYTF. DNA for the CDR3: TGTGCCAGCTCACCGGACACCTCCTATGGCTACACCTTC.